This T cell receptor (beta chain) was sequenced for a study of OX40 agonist ivuxolimab in advanced cancers. Regarding the study in general: The costimulatory receptor OX40 (CD134) was targeted by ivuxolimab, a fully human IgG2 agonistic monoclonal antibody. Intravenous ivuxolimab was administered to patients every 2 weeks at six dose levels: 0.01, 0.1, 0.3, 1.5, 3 and 10 mg/kg. Of the approximately 50 patients in dose escalation, some 20 had hepatocellular carcinoma, some 15 had melanoma, 9 had renal cell carcinoma and 9 had head and neck cancer. A male proportion of approximately 83% and a mean age of around 60 years, ranging from about 20 to 79, were recorded for the dose-escalation cohort. Patients were allowed to have had prior anti-PD-1, anti-PD-L1 or anti-CTLA-4 therapy, and approximately 41% of the dose-escalation patients had previously received checkpoint inhibitors. Partial responses occurred in three dose-escalation patients, of whom one had hepatocellular carcinoma and two had cutaneous melanoma. Peripheral TCRbeta sequencing aimed to test whether ivuxolimab altered TCR sequence diversity and caused clonal T-cell expansion. The monotherapy dose-escalation portion (N = 52 patients) of the phase I ivuxolimab trial is reported in the paper.

Patients with a history of autoimmune disease or receiving systemic immunosuppression were excluded from the trial. Peripheral blood for TCR sequencing was drawn from every dose cohort at baseline, at cycle 4 day 1 and at cycle 7 day 1. The samples were taken from a phase I, first-in-human, multicenter, open-label dose-escalation trial of ivuxolimab. Adults with locally advanced or metastatic melanoma, renal cell carcinoma, hepatocellular carcinoma or head and neck squamous cell carcinoma were enrolled in the trial. Before TCR sequencing, CD4+ and CD8+ T cells were separately sorted from peripheral blood. Notes on this clone: The target of this receptor is not known. Base qualities are missing; no much larger clone stands one base away. Other DNA sequences in the same sample also yield this CDR3.

The research as a whole found: Low levels of normalized T-cell clonal expansion were also seen in some patients who did not respond. At doses of 0.1 to 3.0 mg/kg, clonal expansion of both CD4+ and CD8+ T cells in blood was seen between baseline and week 6. After ivuxolimab, more expanded clones were found on average in CD8+ T cells than in CD4+ T cells. Antigen specificity was not determined for the clonally expanded peripheral T cells. In partial responders in the 0.1-3.0 mg/kg groups, normalized peripheral clonal expansion was found to be among the lowest, especially among CD8+ T cells.

For sequencing of the TCRbeta CDR3 region, genomic DNA was extracted from the sorted cells. The immunoSEQ Assay was used to sequence the TCRbeta CDR3 regions. This is the immuneACCESS table as TCRdb keeps it, with only in-frame sequences that have V and J called. A part of the clones is gone; compared with another copy, unresolved V genes explain less than half, and the rest is unexplained. This sample has tens of thousands of clones in its table, and around 78% of those were observed once. The top ten hold roughly 4.9% of the sample. The CDR3 starts with the cysteine, ends with the phenylalanine, and has 16 residues. Only the CDR3 part of the read is kept: 48 bases, read in frame from the first base. CDR1 and CDR2, per the germline V gene, are WSHSY and SAAADI. The V end gives up 5 bases and the J end 5 bases, leaving 13 bases in the junction not matched to a gene.

Rearrangement joined TRBV10-2 to TRBJ2-7; 9 of the junction bases match TRBD2. The origin of this receptor is an adult with an advanced solid tumor such as melanoma, head and neck, liver or kidney cancer. The sequenced sample was CD4+ or CD8+ T cells sorted from blood, obtained in a trial of the OX40 agonist ivuxolimab. DNA sequence: TGCGCCAGCAGTCCCACGGCGGGAGGGCCCTGGAACGAGCAGTACTTC. Its protein reads: CASSPTAGGPWNEQYF.